Below, 5 T cell receptor beta chains from the same sample are listed, as sequenced in a study of early T cells in non-severe SARS-CoV-2 infection. TCRdb re-analysed the 5' RACE reads in MiXCR, keeping a single row per CDR3 protein. The sample gives tens of thousands of distinct CDR3 sequences, 14% of which show up once; roughly 6.4% is in the top ten. Specimen: whole blood. These receptors all come from an adult who was a healthcare worker with PCR-confirmed SARS-CoV-2 infection or an uninfected control (not recorded which).

This clonotype has more than one count but fewer than ten. This rearrangement joins TRBV11-3 to TRBJ1-1; D is ambiguous. The V gene lost 5 bases and the J gene lost 6 bases, with 13 bases spanning the gap. The germline V gene has CDR1 SGHNT and CDR2 YENEEA. The CDR3 totals 13 residues. CDR3 in amino acids: CASSHPGRPEAFF. As DNA, the CDR3 is TGTGCCAGCAGCCACCCGGGGAGGCCTGAAGCTTTCTTT.

CDR3 DNA: TGCAGCGTTGAAGGGGGAGAGACCCAGTACTTC. The encoded protein is CSVEGGETQYF. The chain recombines TRBV29-1 with TRBJ2-5; unclear D gene. The CDR3 is made up of 11 amino acids. Germline V CDR1 and CDR2: SQVTM, ANQGSEA. Trimming cost V 1 base and J 4 bases, with 4 bases left between them.

This clonotype occurred many times. The chain combines TRBV5-1 with TRBJ2-1; D is possibly TRBD2 (6 bases). The V gene's germline CDR1 is SGHRS and CDR2 YFSETQ. V lost 1 base, J lost 7 bases, and 15 bases lay in between. The CDR3 loop spans 15 amino acids. The CDR3 spells CASSLSAGRNNEQFF. The CDR3 DNA sequence: TGCGCCAGCAGCTTGTCGGCGGGAAGGAATAATGAGCAGTTCTTC.

The gene calls are TRBV4-1 and TRBJ2-1, with 11 bases matching TRBD2. Unmatched junction bases numbered 13, after V lost 0 bases and J lost 6 bases. Germline CDR1 MGHRA, CDR2 YSYEKL. This CDR3 is built from 19 residues. CDR3 protein: CASSQEPGLAGFSGNEQFF. CDR3 sequence (DNA): TGCGCCAGCAGCCAAGAACCAGGACTAGCGGGCTTCTCGGGCAATGAGCAGTTCTTC.

This rearrangement joins TRBV27 to TRBJ2-7; no clear D gene. V lost 4 bases and J 3 bases, leaving 10 bases between the germline ends. Germline lookup yields CDR1 MNHEY and CDR2 SMNVEV (reference sequence). This CDR3 is 13 amino acids long. CDR3 bases: TGTGCCAGCAGTTATGCTTCGGACTACGAGCAGTACTTC. It is translated as CASSYASDYEQYF.